These 12 T cell receptor beta chains share one sample of origin, sequenced in a study of shared clonotypes between healthy human individuals. The table came from immunoSEQ multiplex PCR; TCRdb's copy has only in-frame clones and leaves some out. Of over 850,000 clones listed, approximately 78% are singletons. The sample consisted of memory CD4+ T cells from PBMCs. Subset of the sample: CD45RA-negative fraction. These receptors were obtained from a man aged 18-30 years in good health. Some clones in this sample may be carry-over from other donors' samples.

V usage is TRBV5-1 and J usage is TRBJ2-7; 9 bases map to TRBD2. V shed 4 bases and J 4 bases; nucleotides not matched to a gene: 6. In germline, CDR1 is SGHRS, CDR2 YFSETQ. CDR3 size: 14 residues. CDR3 nucleotide sequence: TGCGCCAGCAGCCATAGCGGGAGTCAGTACGAGCAGTACTTC. Translated, it gives CASSHSGSQYEQYF.

The CDR3, as DNA: TGCGCCAGCAGCCGTGGGGGGGGACAGACCTTCTCCTACGAGCAGTACTTC. Its translation: CASSRGGGQTFSYEQYF. The V and J genes are TRBV4-1 and TRBJ2-7, with D perhaps matching TRBD1 or TRBD2 (7 bases each). Germline CDR1 and CDR2: MGHRA and YSYEKL. The CDR3 covers 17 residues. V shed 4 bases and J shed 0 bases, with 19 bases lying between them.

The chain couples TRBV5-8 to TRBJ1-5, with 8 positions matching TRBD1. The CDR3 sequence is 15 residues long. Germline CDR1 SGHTS, CDR2 YDEGEE. With V trimmed by 3 bases and J by 3 bases, 5 bases remained unmatched. This CDR3 is CASSSRTGINQPQHF. The CDR3 DNA follows: TGTGCCAGCAGCTCCCGGACAGGGATCAATCAGCCCCAGCATTTT.

This clone was observed once. The V call is TRBV7-3, the J call TRBJ2-2; D unclear. The CDR3 has 13 residues. The germline gives CDR1 SGHTA, CDR2 FQGTGA. Trimming pared 7 bases from V and 1 base from J, leaving 7 bases between. CDR3 nucleotide sequence: TGTGCCAGCAAGGGAAGGAACACCGGGGAGCTGTTTTTT. Encoded protein: CASKGRNTGELFF.

J is TRBJ2-7 and V is TRBV4-1, with 7 bases fitting TRBD1. Germline V gene data show CDR1 as MGHRA and CDR2 as YSYEKL. The CDR3 covers 15 residues. V shed 4 bases and J 5 bases; nucleotides not matched to a gene: 11. The CDR3 loop reads CASSPVSQGLNEQYF. The CDR3 bases are TGCGCCAGCAGCCCCGTTTCACAGGGGTTGAACGAGCAGTACTTC.

This sequence joins TRBV29-1 and TRBJ1-2; 7 bases align to TRBD1. V lost 1 base to trimming and J lost 5 bases; unmatched junction nucleotides: 4. This CDR3 spans 13 amino acids. The germline V gene encodes CDR1 SQVTM and CDR2 ANQGSEA. The CDR3 nucleotides read TGCAGCGTTGAAGGGGGGGACAGATATGGCTACACCTTC. Translated, it gives CSVEGGDRYGYTF.

The chain joins TRBV4-1 to TRBJ2-3; possible D gene TRBD1, 6 bases. This CDR3 is 16 amino acids long. V was trimmed by 1 base and J by 6 bases, leaving 17 bases between them. Germline V gene sequence: CDR1 MGHRA, CDR2 YSYEKL. The CDR3: CASSQGGDRNVDTQYF. The CDR3, as DNA: TGCGCCAGCAGCCAAGGTGGAGACAGGAACGTCGATACGCAGTATTTT.

V gene TRBV7-2 combines with J gene TRBJ2-7, with D unclear. This CDR3 is built from 13 residues. CDR1 SGHTA and CDR2 FQGNSA come from the germline V gene. V was clipped by 1 base and J by 6 bases, with 10 bases between them. CDR3 loop: CASSLGWLGEQYF. CDR3 in DNA: TGTGCCAGCAGCTTAGGCTGGCTGGGCGAGCAGTACTTC. The full variable domain, in which reference TRBV7-2 and TRBJ2-7 provide the parts outside the CDR3, is GAGVSQSPSNKVTEKGKDVELRCDPISGHTALYWYRQSLGQGLEFLIYFQGNSAPDKSGLPSDRFSAERTGGSVSTLTIQRTQQEDSAVYLCASSLGWLGEQYFGPGTRLTVT.

The gene calls are TRBV6-1 and TRBJ1-1; TRBD1 matches 7 bases. CDR1 MNHNS and CDR2 SASEGT come from the germline V gene. The CDR3 has 13 amino acids. V dropped 6 bases and J dropped 6; count of bases not matched to a gene: 7. This CDR3 is CASRQQGFAEAFF. The CDR3 DNA reads as TGTGCCAGCAGACAACAGGGGTTCGCTGAAGCTTTCTTT.

This clone has a handful of counts. This sequence joins TRBV2 and TRBJ1-6; the D gene is possibly TRBD1 (6 bases). The CDR3 consists of 14 residues. Germline CDR1 reads SNHLY; CDR2 reads FYNNEI. The V and J ends lost 4 bases and 9 bases respectively, with 13 bases between them. The CDR3 sequence is CASSVNRDSSPLHF. The CDR3 DNA is TGTGCCAGCAGTGTCAACAGGGATTCTTCACCCCTCCACTTT.

This chain joins TRBV7-2 and TRBJ2-7, with D possibly being TRBD1 (5 bases). CDR1 and CDR2 (germline): SGHTA, FQGNSA. The CDR3 has 13 amino acids. V was pared by 5 bases and J by 4 bases, with 12 bases between. CDR3 region: CASSKGFQYEQYF. The CDR3 region has the DNA TGTGCCAGCAGCAAGGGGTTTCAGTACGAGCAGTACTTC.

This clone has a count of ten or more. Other DNA sequences in this specimen translate into the identical CDR3. The V and J genes are TRBV15 and TRBJ2-7, with TRBD1 as a possible D gene (6 bases). CDR1 LNHNV and CDR2 YYDKDF come from the germline V gene (reference sequence). The V gene lost 1 base and the J gene lost 5 bases, with 12 bases spanning the gap. The CDR3 consists of 14 residues. CDR3 coding DNA: TGTGCCACCAGCAGAGGTCAGGGGCGAGACGAGCAGTACTTC. Translation: CATSRGQGRDEQYF.